The 21 T cell receptor beta chains below come from one sample, sequenced in a study of cytomegalovirus exposure and HLA in healthy donors. In the PCR, 60 Vbeta and 13 Jbeta primers were used. The repertoire was sequenced with immunoSEQ multiplex PCR; TCRdb's copy has only in-frame clones and lacks some. The sample gives fewer than 200,000 clones, about 88% of which show up once; around 0.25% is in the top ten. Specimen: PBMCs. The receptor source for this set is a girl less than two years old in good health and CMV-seronegative.

This clone came up once. The chain has TRBV4-1 and TRBJ2-5; perhaps TRBD1 as D (5 bases). The CDR3 contains 16 residues. The ends were cut back, 1 base at V and 0 bases at J, with 12 bases in the middle. CDR1 and CDR2 from the germline V gene are MGHRA and YSYEKL. The CDR3 DNA reads as TGCGCCAGCAGCCAAGTGGACAACCTGTACCAAGAGACCCAGTACTTC. Translation: CASSQVDNLYQETQYF.

This clone was found once. The rearrangement joins TRBV4-1 to TRBJ2-5; 8 nucleotides line up with TRBD2. The CDR3 runs 17 residues. V lost 0 bases and J lost 4; bases outside the gene matches: 10. Per the germline V gene, CDR1 is MGHRA and CDR2 is YSYEKL. The CDR3 DNA follows: TGCGCCAGCAGCCAAGAGAATACGGGGGGGCCGGTAGAGACCCAGTACTTC. This sequence encodes CASSQENTGGPVETQYF.

This clone was detected a few times. This chain uses TRBV4-1 with TRBJ2-7, with D unclear. CDR3 length: 13 amino acids. The V end lost 1 base, the J end lost 0 bases, and 4 bases lay between the germline ends. Germline V CDR1 and CDR2: MGHRA, YSYEKL. CDR3 bases: TGCGCCAGCAGCCAAGTCAGCTCCTACGAGCAGTACTTC. Protein product: CASSQVSSYEQYF.

CDR3 residues: CSVERSQETQYF. In DNA, the CDR3 is TGCAGCGTTGAACGCAGTCAAGAGACCCAGTACTTC. The genes are TRBV29-1 and TRBJ2-5; no clear D gene. V shed 2 bases and J shed 2 bases, with 6 bases lying between them. This CDR3 comprises 12 residues. The germline V gene encodes CDR1 SQVTM and CDR2 ANQGSEA.

V usage is TRBV18 and J usage is TRBJ1-5; maybe TRBD1 (5 bases). Per the germline V gene, CDR1 is KGHSH and CDR2 is LQKENI. The CDR3 consists of 15 residues. The V end was cut by 4 bases, the J end by 4 bases, with 14 bases between. The DNA for the CDR3 is TGTGCCAGCTCACAATCTAAGACAGAGAATCAGCCCCAGCATTTT. Its protein is CASSQSKTENQPQHF.

This clone was seen more than once but under ten times. The gene calls are TRBV18 and TRBJ2-5, with D tentatively TRBD2 (5 bases). V was pared by 1 base and J by 2 bases, with 11 bases between. CDR1 KGHSH and CDR2 LQKENI come from the germline V gene. This CDR3 contains 15 residues. The chain's CDR3 is CASSPRRGSQETQYF. The CDR3 bases are TGTGCCAGCTCACCACGGCGAGGGAGTCAAGAGACCCAGTACTTC.

The chain joins TRBV18 to TRBJ2-7; D is perhaps TRBD1 (6 bases). Germline assignment: CDR1 KGHSH and CDR2 LQKENI. CDR3 size: 13 residues. V was clipped by 5 bases and J by 2 bases, with 10 bases between them. The CDR3 reads CASSRDITYEQYF. The DNA of the CDR3 is TGTGCCAGCTCAAGGGACATTACCTACGAGCAGTACTTC.

The chain joins TRBV18 to TRBJ1-1; D perhaps matches TRBD1 (5 bases). This CDR3 has 15 residues. The V gene lost 3 bases and the J gene lost 1 base, with 12 bases spanning the gap. The V gene's germline CDR1 is KGHSH and CDR2 LQKENI. The CDR3 DNA reads as TGTGCCAGCTCACCGCGGACGGACACGAACACTGAAGCTTTCTTT. This gives the protein CASSPRTDTNTEAFF.

With respect to this clone: The germline gene is not matched at one end of the junction; a read error may be the cause. V and J are TRBV7-9 and TRBJ2-7; 7 bases fit TRBD2. Germline CDR1 reads SEHNR; CDR2 reads FQNEAQ (reference sequence). The CDR3 is made up of 16 amino acids. CDR3 coding DNA: TGTTCCAGCAGTCCTACCGGGGGGATTCCCTCCTACGAGCAGTACTTC. Amino acids: CSSSPTGGIPSYEQYF.

This clone was observed a handful of times. The rearrangement joins TRBV2 to TRBJ2-7; no clear D gene. CDR3 length: 13 amino acids. Germline CDR1 and CDR2: SNHLY and FYNNEI. V lost 4 bases and J 0 bases, leaving 7 bases between the germline ends. In DNA, the CDR3 is TGTGCCAGCAGTGGCCAGTACTCCTACGAGCAGTACTTC. It yields the protein CASSGQYSYEQYF.

The chain joins TRBV5-1 to TRBJ2-1, with 7 bases lining up with TRBD2. Unmatched junction bases numbered 5, after V lost 4 bases and J lost 1 base. Germline assignment: CDR1 SGHRS and CDR2 YFSETQ. CDR3 size: 15 residues. CDR3 in DNA: TGCGCCAGCAGCGGACTAGGGCGGTCCTACAATGAGCAGTTCTTC. Protein sequence: CASSGLGRSYNEQFF.

V and J are TRBV5-1 and TRBJ2-7; a possible D gene is TRBD1 (6 bases). The ends were cut back, 0 bases at V and 5 bases at J, with 6 bases in the middle. Germline CDR1 is SGHRS and CDR2 is YFSETQ. This CDR3 is 12 amino acids long. The CDR3 loop is CASSLEGDEQYF. DNA for the CDR3: TGCGCCAGCAGCTTGGAGGGGGACGAGCAGTACTTC.

The V call is TRBV6-1, the J call TRBJ2-1, with D possibly TRBD1 on 5 matching bases. The CDR3 runs to 13 residues. Germline V gene sequence: CDR1 MNHNS, CDR2 SASEGT. Trimming pared 5 bases from V and 6 bases from J, leaving 11 bases between. The CDR3 DNA sequence: TGTGCCAGCAGTATTCAGGGTCGCAATGAGCAGTTCTTC. It translates to CASSIQGRNEQFF.

This chain joins TRBV27 and TRBJ2-2; D is perhaps TRBD2 (6 bases). The germline V gene has CDR1 MNHEY and CDR2 SMNVEV (reference sequence). This CDR3 spans 14 amino acids. With 5 bases removed from V and 4 bases from J, the gap between germline ends came to 11 bases. As DNA, the CDR3 is TGTGCCAGCAGTCTGAATAGCGGCACCGGGGAGCTGTTTTTT. This translates into CASSLNSGTGELFF.

The chain joins TRBV10-1 to TRBJ2-1, with a weak D call TRBD1 (6 bases). The CDR3 length is 13 residues. Germline lookup yields CDR1 WNHNN and CDR2 SYGVQD (reference sequence). Between the trimmed V and J ends, which lost 5 bases and 4 bases, there was a span of 9 bases. CDR3 region: CASSMDSYNEQFF. CDR3 in DNA: TGCGCCAGCAGTATGGACAGTTACAATGAGCAGTTCTTC.

The V and J genes are TRBV5-8 and TRBJ1-3; 7 nucleotides align to TRBD1. Germline CDR1 and CDR2: SGHTS and YDEGEE. This CDR3 has 15 amino acids. V lost 4 bases and J lost 4; bases outside the gene matches: 8. The CDR3 bases are TGTGCCAGCAGCCCATCGACAGGGCAAGGAAACACCATATATTTT. Amino acids: CASSPSTGQGNTIYF.

This chain joins TRBV2 and TRBJ2-5, with TRBD2 matching over 12 bases. CDR3 length: 16 amino acids. The ends lost 6 bases at V and 6 bases at J; junction bases unmatched: 11. Germline V CDR1 and CDR2: SNHLY, FYNNEI. DNA of the CDR3: TGTGCCAGCAGCCGCACCCTAGCGGGGGGGCCACAGACCCAGTACTTC. It specifies CASSRTLAGGPQTQYF.

The V call is TRBV4-1, the J call TRBJ1-2; 12 nucleotides match TRBD1. The CDR3 covers 18 residues. Germline V lookup: CDR1 MGHRA, CDR2 YSYEKL. Trimming at V came to 1 base and at J to 3 bases, leaving 9 bases not matched to a gene. CDR3 in amino acids: CASSQVWDRGRPDYGYTF. CDR3 DNA: TGCGCCAGCAGCCAAGTGTGGGACAGGGGGCGCCCCGACTATGGCTACACCTTC.

The chain links TRBV27 to TRBJ2-7; D might be TRBD2 (5 bases). With 2 bases removed from V and 3 bases from J, the gap between germline ends came to 5 bases. The CDR3 consists of 12 residues. The germline V gene has CDR1 MNHEY and CDR2 SMNVEV (reference sequence). This chain's CDR3 is CASSLSGYEQYF. CDR3 nucleotides: TGTGCCAGCAGTTTAAGCGGCTACGAGCAGTACTTC.

The gene calls are TRBV9 and TRBJ2-7; the match to TRBD1 covers 7 bases. The CDR3 runs 14 residues. Germline V gene sequence: CDR1 SGDLS, CDR2 YYNGEE. V shed 0 bases and J 6 bases; nucleotides not matched to a gene: 6. CDR3 in amino acids: CASSVVDRTCEQYF. The CDR3 DNA reads TGTGCCAGCAGCGTAGTGGACAGGACATGCGAGCAGTACTTC.

A single count supports this clone. This chain uses TRBV9 with TRBJ1-6, with D maybe TRBD1 (6 bases). CDR1 and CDR2 (germline): SGDLS, YYNGEE. There are 16 residues in the CDR3. Deletions cut 5 bases from V and 3 bases from J, with 15 bases between. CDR3 bases: TGTGCCAGCAGTCCAACCGGGACAAACTATAATTCACCCCTCCACTTT. This codes for CASSPTGTNYNSPLHF. Looking up the rest from reference TRBV9 and TRBJ1-6 gives the full variable domain: DSGVTQTPKHLITATGQRVTLRCSPRSGDLSVYWYQQSLDQGLQFLIQYYNGEERAKGNILERFSAQQFPDLHSELNLSSLELGDSALYFCASSPTGTNYNSPLHFGNGTRLTVT.